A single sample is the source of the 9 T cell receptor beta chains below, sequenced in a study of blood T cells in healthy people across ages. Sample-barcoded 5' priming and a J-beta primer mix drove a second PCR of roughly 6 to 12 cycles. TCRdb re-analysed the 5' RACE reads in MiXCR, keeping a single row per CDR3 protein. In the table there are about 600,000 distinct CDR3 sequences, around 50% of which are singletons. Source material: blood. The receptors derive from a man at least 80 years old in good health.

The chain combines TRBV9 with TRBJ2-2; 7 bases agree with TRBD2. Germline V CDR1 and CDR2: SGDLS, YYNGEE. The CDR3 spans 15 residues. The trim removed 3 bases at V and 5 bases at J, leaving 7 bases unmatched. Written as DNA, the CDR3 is TGTGCCAGCAGCGAGAGGGCGGGAGATACCGGGGAGCTGTTTTTT. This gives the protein CASSERAGDTGELFF.

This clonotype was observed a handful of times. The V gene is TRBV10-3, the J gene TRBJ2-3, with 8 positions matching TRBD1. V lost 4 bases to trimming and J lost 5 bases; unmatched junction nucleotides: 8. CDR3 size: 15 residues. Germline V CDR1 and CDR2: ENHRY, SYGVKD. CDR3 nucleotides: TGTGCCATCAGTGGGGGACAGGCTGGGGGAGATACGCAGTATTTT. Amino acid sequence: CAISGGQAGGDTQYF.

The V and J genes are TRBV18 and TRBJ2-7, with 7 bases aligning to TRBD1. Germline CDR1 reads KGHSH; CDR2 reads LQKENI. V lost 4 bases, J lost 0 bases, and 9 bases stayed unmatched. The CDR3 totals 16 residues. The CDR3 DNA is TGTGCCAGCTCACTTCAGGGACAGCTAAGCTCCTACGAGCAGTACTTC. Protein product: CASSLQGQLSSYEQYF.

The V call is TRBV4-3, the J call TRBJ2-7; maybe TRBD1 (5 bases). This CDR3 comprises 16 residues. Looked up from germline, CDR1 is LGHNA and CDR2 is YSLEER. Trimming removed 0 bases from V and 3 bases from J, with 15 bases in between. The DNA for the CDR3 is TGCGCCAGCAGCCAAGAACGAAGGGGAACCCTCTACGAGCAGTACTTC. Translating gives CASSQERRGTLYEQYF.

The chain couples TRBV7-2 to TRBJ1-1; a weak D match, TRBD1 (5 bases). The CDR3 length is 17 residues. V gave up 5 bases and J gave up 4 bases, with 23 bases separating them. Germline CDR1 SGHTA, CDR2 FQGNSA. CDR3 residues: CASSLRPRDRSSTEAFF. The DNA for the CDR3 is TGTGCCAGCAGCCTTAGGCCTCGGGACCGATCGTCCACTGAAGCTTTCTTT. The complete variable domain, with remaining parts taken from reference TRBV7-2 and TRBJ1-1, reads GAGVSQSPSNKVTEKGKDVELRCDPISGHTALYWYRQSLGQGLEFLIYFQGNSAPDKSGLPSDRFSAERTGGSVSTLTIQRTQQEDSAVYLCASSLRPRDRSSTEAFFGQGTRLTVV.

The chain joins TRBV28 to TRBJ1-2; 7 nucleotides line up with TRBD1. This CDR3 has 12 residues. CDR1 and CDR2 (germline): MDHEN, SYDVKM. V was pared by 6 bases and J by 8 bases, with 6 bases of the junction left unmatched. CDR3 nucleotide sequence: TGTGCCAGCAGGGCTACAGGGGCCGGCTACACCTTC. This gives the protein CASRATGAGYTF.

CDR3 bases: TGCGCCAGCAGCTTGTCCCGAGGAGGAAGCACAGATACGCAGTATTTT. This sequence encodes CASSLSRGGSTDTQYF. The chain links TRBV5-1 to TRBJ2-3; D may be TRBD2 (5 bases). CDR1 and CDR2 from the germline V gene are SGHRS and YFSETQ. This CDR3 spans 16 amino acids. Trimming shortened V by 1 base and J by 0 bases, and 12 bases separated the two germline ends.

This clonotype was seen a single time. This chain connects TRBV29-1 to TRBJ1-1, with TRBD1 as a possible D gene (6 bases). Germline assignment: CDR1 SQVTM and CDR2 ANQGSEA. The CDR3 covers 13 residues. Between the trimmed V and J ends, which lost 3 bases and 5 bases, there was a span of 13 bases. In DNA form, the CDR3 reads TGCAGCGTTGATAAACAGGGTGAAACTGAAGCTTTCTTT. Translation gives CSVDKQGETEAFF.

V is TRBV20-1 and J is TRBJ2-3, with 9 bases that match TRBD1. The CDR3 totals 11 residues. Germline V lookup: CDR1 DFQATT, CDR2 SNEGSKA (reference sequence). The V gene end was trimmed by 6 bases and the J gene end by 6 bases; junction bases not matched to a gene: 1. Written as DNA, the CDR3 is TGCAGTGCCGGACAGGGGGATACGCAGTATTTT. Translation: CSAGQGDTQYF.